These 16 T cell receptor beta chains came from one sample sequenced in a study of cytomegalovirus exposure and HLA in healthy donors listed by TCRdb under 2017. The method was the immunoSEQ multiplex PCR assay. The source is immuneACCESS, and TCRdb retained only in-frame sequences with V and J called. Part of the clones is not carried over; for the studies checked, unresolved V genes explain less than half of this, and the remainder is unexplained. The sample data list under 130,000 clones, and about 86% of these were observed just once. 4% to 4.5% of the sample belongs to the ten largest clones. The material sequenced was PBMCs. The source is a woman younger than 35 in good health and CMV-seropositive.

The rearrangement uses TRBV5-6 and TRBJ2-2, with TRBD2 identical over 7 bases. Germline CDR1 is SGHDT and CDR2 is YYEEEE. The CDR3 is made up of 15 amino acids. Trimming cost V 1 base and J 6 bases; bases outside gene matches: 6. The CDR3 loop reads CASSLFGEGAGELFF. The CDR3 nucleotides are TGTGCCAGCAGCTTGTTCGGGGAGGGTGCCGGGGAGCTGTTTTTT.

The J gene is TRBJ1-1, the V gene TRBV15; D ambiguous. The germline gives CDR1 LNHNV, CDR2 YYDKDF (reference sequence). V was cut by 2 bases and J by 6 bases, with 7 bases left in between. This CDR3 spans 12 amino acids. The CDR3 DNA reads as TGTGCCACCAGCAGATTTAGAGCTGAAGCTTTCTTT. This translates into CATSRFRAEAFF.

The chain combines TRBV5-1 with TRBJ2-1, with 7 bases matching TRBD2. Looked up from germline, CDR1 is SGHRS and CDR2 is YFSETQ. Unmatched junction bases numbered 9, after V lost 4 bases and J lost 5 bases. This CDR3 contains 15 residues. CDR3 amino acids: CASSPGLGLHNEQFF. The CDR3 nucleotides read TGCGCCAGCAGCCCAGGACTGGGACTACACAATGAGCAGTTCTTC. The entire variable domain, with the rest obtained from reference TRBV5-1 and TRBJ2-1, is as follows: KAGVTQTPRYLIKTRGQQVTLSCSPISGHRSVSWYQQTPGQGLQFLFEYFSETQRNKGNFPGRFSGRQFSNSRSEMNVSTLELGDSALYLCASSPGLGLHNEQFFGPGTRLTVL.

The chain has TRBV9 and TRBJ2-7; TRBD1 aligns across 10 bases. This CDR3 has 14 residues. Trimming removed 4 bases from V and 3 bases from J; junction bases left unmatched: 4. Germline CDR1 SGDLS, CDR2 YYNGEE. The CDR3 bases are TGTGCCAGCAGCAACCGGGACAGGGGCTACGAGCAGTACTTC. This translates into CASSNRDRGYEQYF.

The chain employs TRBV7-9 and TRBJ2-5, with D possibly being TRBD1 (7 bases). Germline assignment: CDR1 SEHNR and CDR2 FQNEAQ (reference sequence). The CDR3 sequence is 13 residues long. V lost 8 bases to trimming and J lost 4 bases, with 14 bases between them. The DNA of the CDR3 is TGTGCCAGCGCCCAGGGGGGACGAGAGACCCAGTACTTC. Its protein is CASAQGGRETQYF.

The chain recombines TRBV7-9 with TRBJ2-7, with a possible D match to TRBD1 (6 bases). Trimming cost V 9 bases and J 0 bases, with 18 bases left between them. In germline, CDR1 is SEHNR, CDR2 FQNEAQ (reference sequence). The CDR3 spans 15 residues. The CDR3 nucleotides read TGTGCCAGTACCCAGACCCCGGGACACTCCTACGAGCAGTACTTC. It encodes CASTQTPGHSYEQYF.

This chain links TRBV11-2 with TRBJ2-5; D is undetermined. The better agreement between TRBJ2-7 and the DNA end casts doubt on the J call. Germline V gene sequence: CDR1 SGHAT, CDR2 FQNNGV. CDR3 length equals 14 residues. Here the CDR3 DNA reads TGTGCCAGCAGCCCCCATGCTGGTGATAACGAGCAGTACTTC. Its protein is CASSPHAGDNEQYF.

This sequence joins TRBV19 and TRBJ2-1; 11 bases are a match to TRBD2. There are 18 residues in the CDR3. The germline CDR1 and CDR2 sequences are LNHDA and SQIVND (reference sequence). The ends lost 5 bases at V and 6 bases at J; junction bases unmatched: 15. CDR3 nucleotide sequence: TGTGCCAGTAGTGGGTGGCTAGCGGGGGGACAGTCGATCAATGAGCAGTTCTTC. As protein: CASSGWLAGGQSINEQFF.

This chain uses TRBV7-6 with TRBJ1-1; TRBD1 matches at 8 bases. The CDR3 is 12 amino acids. V dropped 4 bases and J dropped 8; count of bases not matched to a gene: 3. Germline V gene data show CDR1 as SGHVS and CDR2 as FNYEAQ. The CDR3 nucleotides are TGTGCCAGCAGCTCGACAGGGGCCGAAGCTTTCTTT. Its protein is CASSSTGAEAFF. Full variable domain (outside the CDR3, taken from reference TRBV7-6 and TRBJ1-1): GAGVSQSPRYKVTKRGQDVALRCDPISGHVSLYWYRQALGQGPEFLTYFNYEAQQDKSGLPNDRFSAERPEGSISTLTIQRTEQRDSAMYRCASSSTGAEAFFGQGTRLTVV.

The chain combines TRBV2 with TRBJ2-7; TRBD1 agrees at 7 bases. Losses at the gene ends were 4 bases for V and 4 bases for J; bases not matched to a gene: 10. Per the germline V gene, CDR1 is SNHLY and CDR2 is FYNNEI. The CDR3 runs to 15 residues. CDR3 sequence reads: CASSGHRGLGYEQYF. The CDR3, as DNA: TGTGCCAGCAGTGGGCACAGGGGCCTGGGGTACGAGCAGTACTTC.

This clone has only a few counts. The rearrangement uses TRBV28 and TRBJ1-2; tentative D call: TRBD1 (5 bases). V lost 7 bases and J 4 bases, leaving 13 bases between the germline ends. This CDR3 has 13 amino acids. Germline CDR1 and CDR2: MDHEN and SYDVKM. This CDR3 is CASNSGRAYGYTF. In DNA, the CDR3 is TGTGCCAGCAATTCGGGCAGGGCCTATGGCTACACCTTC.

This clone was counted a few times. The rearrangement joins TRBV7-2 to TRBJ1-6; TRBD1 matches 8 bases. CDR3 length equals 15 residues. Germline-derived CDR1 and CDR2 are SGHTA and FQGNSA. With V trimmed by 1 base and J by 8 bases, 4 bases remained unmatched. CDR3 sequence reads: CASSLGGQGYSPLHF. The DNA for the CDR3 is TGTGCCAGCAGCTTAGGAGGACAGGGTTATTCACCCCTCCACTTT.

V and J are TRBV6-1 and TRBJ2-7, with 8 bases aligning to TRBD2. Trimming at V came to 8 bases and at J to 3 bases, leaving 6 bases not matched to a gene. The CDR3 sequence is 13 residues long. Germline values: CDR1 MNHNS, CDR2 SASEGT. CDR3 DNA: TGTGCCAGCGGGCTAGCGGGCTTCTACGAGCAGTACTTC. Encoded protein: CASGLAGFYEQYF.

V is TRBV5-4 and J is TRBJ1-2; D gene uncertain. The ends were cut back, 0 bases at V and 8 bases at J, with 8 bases in the middle. Per the germline V gene, CDR1 is SGHNT and CDR2 is YYREEE (reference sequence). The CDR3 extends over 12 amino acids. CDR3 bases: TGTGCCAGCAGCTTGGCCACGGGGGGCTACACCTTC. It specifies CASSLATGGYTF.

This rearrangement joins TRBV28 to TRBJ2-7; 8 bases map to TRBD2. Germline loops: CDR1 MDHEN, CDR2 SYDVKM. The V segment lost 6 bases and the J segment 6 bases; nucleotides outside the gene matches: 10. The CDR3 runs to 14 residues. The CDR3 nucleotides are TGTGCCAGCAGCCCCTCGGGGGGGAGGAGCGAGCAGTACTTC. It encodes CASSPSGGRSEQYF.

V gene TRBV5-4 combines with J gene TRBJ1-1, with D tentatively TRBD1 (5 bases). The CDR3 spans 15 residues. V was shortened by 2 bases and J by 1 base, with 12 bases between the two germline ends. The germline gives CDR1 SGHNT, CDR2 YYREEE (reference sequence). The CDR3 DNA reads TGTGCCAGCAGCTTATATAACAGGCAGAACACTGAAGCTTTCTTT. This translates into CASSLYNRQNTEAFF.